A selection of T cell receptor beta chains follows, all from one sample in a study of T cell repertoires in cytomegalovirus infection. TCRdb reanalysed the reads using MiXCR and keeps one entry per CDR3 protein. This sample has approximately 500,000 distinct CDR3 sequences, with more than 25% found just once. Sequencing was done on a sample of PBMCs. These receptor sequences come from a human donor in good health (CMV status not recorded). Some clones in this sample may be carry-over from other donors' samples. Each CDR3 is given with its conserved first and last residue. A D gene is named only where the DNA matches it firmly. The size of a clone is reported for some rows only, either as once, few or many, or as a class for expanded clones.

size: NA
J: TRBJ1-4
D: NA
V: TRBV20-1
DNA: TGCAGTGCTATAGGGACTACCTCGCCGGGGGAAAAACTGTTTTTT
CDR3: CSAIGTTSPGEKLFF

size: once
J: TRBJ2-7
D: TRBD1
V: TRBV28
DNA: TGTGCCAGCATCCCCCCGGGGACAGGGGGCCGATTCTCCTACGAGCAGTACTTC
CDR3: CASIPPGTGGRFSYEQYF

size: NA
J: TRBJ2-1
D: TRBD1
V: TRBV4-1
DNA: TGCGCCAGCAGCCAAGGGACAGGACCCAATGAGCAGTTCTTC
CDR3: CASSQGTGPNEQFF

size: few
J: TRBJ2-7
D: NA
V: TRBV19
DNA: TGTGCCAGTAGTCCCCGAGGGACGGGACCCTACGAGCAGTACTTC
CDR3: CASSPRGTGPYEQYF

size: NA
J: TRBJ2-1
D: NA
V: TRBV19
DNA: TGTGCCAGTAGTATAGCGGGCAATGAGCAGTTCTTC
CDR3: CASSIAGNEQFF

size: few
J: TRBJ2-3
D: NA
V: TRBV7-3
DNA: TGTGCCAGCAGCTTAATGTCAGGGCCTGATACGCAGTATTTT
CDR3: CASSLMSGPDTQYF

size: NA
J: TRBJ1-1
D: NA
V: TRBV24-1
DNA: TGTGCCACCAGTGATCCCGGACGGGAAGCTTTCTTT
CDR3: CATSDPGREAFF

size: NA
J: TRBJ2-5
D: NA
V: TRBV6-2/TRBV6-3
DNA: TGTGCCAGCACTCCCTGGGGTCGCGGCCCACAAGAGACCCAGTACTTC
CDR3: CASTPWGRGPQETQYF

size: NA
J: TRBJ1-5
D: TRBD1
V: TRBV19
DNA: TGTGCCAGTAGTATTCGACAGGGGACGAACAATCAGCCCCAGCATTTT
CDR3: CASSIRQGTNNQPQHF

size: few
J: TRBJ1-2
D: TRBD1
V: TRBV7-8
DNA: TGTGCCAGCAGCTCCCGGACAGGGAAGGACGGCTACACCTTC
CDR3: CASSSRTGKDGYTF

size: NA
J: TRBJ2-1
D: TRBD2
V: TRBV10-3
DNA: TGTGCCATCAGTCGAACCAAACCGGGACTATGGGTAGCCGGGAAAAATGAGCAGTTCTTC
CDR3: CAISRTKPGLWVAGKNEQFF

size: few
J: TRBJ2-1
D: TRBD2
V: TRBV7-4
DNA: TGTGCCAGCAGCTTGACTAGCGGGGGGAATGAGCAGTTCTTC
CDR3: CASSLTSGGNEQFF

size: few
J: TRBJ2-7
D: NA
V: TRBV7-6
DNA: TGTGCCAGCAGCGTGTCCCGGAGTACGGACGAGCAGTACTTC
CDR3: CASSVSRSTDEQYF

size: NA
J: TRBJ2-3
D: TRBD2
V: TRBV15
DNA: TGTGCCACCAGCAGAGATTACGGGACTAGCGGGGGCACAGATACGCAGTATTTT
CDR3: CATSRDYGTSGGTDTQYF

size: NA
J: TRBJ1-1
D: TRBD1
V: TRBV5-4
DNA: TGTGCCAGCAGCTTGCTTACAGGGGCCCCTGAAGCTTTCTTT
CDR3: CASSLLTGAPEAFF

size: few
J: TRBJ2-3
D: TRBD2
V: TRBV4-1
DNA: TGTGCCAGCAGCCCACGGACTAGCCCCGATACGCAGTATTTT
CDR3: CASSPRTSPDTQYF

size: NA
J: TRBJ2-7
D: NA
V: TRBV18
DNA: TGTGCCAGCTCACCACCGTCAACATGGTCCGAGCAGTACTTC
CDR3: CASSPPSTWSEQYF

size: few
J: TRBJ2-1
D: TRBD1
V: TRBV11-2
DNA: TGTGCCAGCAGCCGCGGACAGGGATATTTTGAGCAGTTCTTC
CDR3: CASSRGQGYFEQFF

size: few
J: TRBJ2-7
D: TRBD2
V: TRBV6-8
DNA: TGTGCCAGCAGTTACACGAATTCCGGGACTAGACGCCGAAGGGGGTACTACGAGCAGTACTTC
CDR3: CASSYTNSGTRRRRGYYEQYF

size: many
J: TRBJ1-1
D: NA
V: TRBV7-8
DNA: TGTGCCAGCAGCCCCGTCGCTGAAGCTTTCTTT
CDR3: CASSPVAEAFF

size: NA
J: TRBJ1-1
D: NA
V: TRBV7-9
DNA: TGTGCCAGCAGCTCACAACAGGGTACCACTGAAGCTTTCTTT
CDR3: CASSSQQGTTEAFF

size: NA
J: TRBJ1-2
D: NA
V: TRBV12-3/TRBV12-4
DNA: TGTGCCAGCAGTTTCGAGAGGGGTGGAGAGGGCTACACCTTC
CDR3: CASSFERGGEGYTF

size: NA
J: TRBJ1-1
D: NA
V: TRBV19
DNA: TGTGCCAGTAGTATTTCCGCGAACACTGAAGCTTTCTTT
CDR3: CASSISANTEAFF